Listed here are 7 T cell receptor beta chains from one sample, sequenced in a study of CD8 T cells in ankylosing spondylitis. TCRdb called the 5' RACE reads again in MiXCR, with one record for every CDR3 protein. The sample contains around 430,000 distinct CDR3 sequences, roughly 17% of which appear only once. Overall study findings and caveats: Characteristic of ankylosing spondylitis blood, it appeared, was a TCR beta motif comprising about eight highly homologous variants.

These TCRs' antigens remain unknown. The sequenced material came from blood, either unsorted or a sorted T cell fraction (not recorded which). The source is a male donor with ankylosing spondylitis.

This rearrangement joins TRBV2 to TRBJ2-7; maybe TRBD2 (5 bases). CDR1 SNHLY and CDR2 FYNNEI come from the germline V gene. The V end was cut by 5 bases, the J end by 2 bases, with 10 bases between. CDR3 size: 13 residues. The CDR3 DNA is TGTGCCAGCAGTAAAGACGGGACCTACGAGCAGTACTTC. It is translated as CASSKDGTYEQYF. The full variable domain, with the rest looked up from reference TRBV2 and TRBJ2-7, is EPEVTQTPSHQVTQMGQEVILRCVPISNHLYFYWYRQILGQKVEFLVSFYNNEISEKSEIFDDQFSVERPDGSNFTLKIRSTKLEDSAMYFCASSKDGTYEQYFGPGTRLTVT.

V usage is TRBV5-1 and J usage is TRBJ2-7; D perhaps matches TRBD2 (5 bases). The ends were cut back, 0 bases at V and 3 bases at J, with 10 bases in the middle. CDR3 length: 14 amino acids. The germline V gene encodes CDR1 SGHRS and CDR2 YFSETQ. The chain's CDR3 is CASSLAVGLYEQYF. In DNA form, the CDR3 reads TGCGCCAGCAGCTTGGCGGTCGGACTCTACGAGCAGTACTTC.

This clonotype occurred many times. The gene calls are TRBV7-2 and TRBJ2-7; D gene uncertain. The V gene lost 2 bases and the J gene lost 3 bases, with 5 bases spanning the gap. Looked up from germline, CDR1 is SGHTA and CDR2 is FQGNSA. This CDR3 has 12 amino acids. CDR3 sequence reads: CASSLTNYEQYF. The DNA of the CDR3 is TGTGCCAGCAGCTTAACAAACTACGAGCAGTACTTC.

V usage is TRBV29-1 and J usage is TRBJ2-1; the match to TRBD2 covers 10 bases. Per germline, CDR1 SQVTM and CDR2 ANQGSEA. V was pared by 0 bases and J by 7 bases, with 6 bases of the junction left unmatched. The CDR3 spans 15 residues. The CDR3 spells CSVEELASGRNEQFF. The CDR3, as DNA: TGCAGCGTTGAAGAGCTGGCTAGCGGGAGAAATGAGCAGTTCTTC.

V is TRBV13 and J is TRBJ2-3; a weak D match, TRBD1 (5 bases). There are 15 residues in the CDR3. Germline V CDR1 and CDR2: PRHDT, FYEKMQ (reference sequence). Between the trimmed V and J ends, which lost 6 bases and 0 bases, there was a span of 13 bases. The CDR3 spells CASRVRVLSTDTQYF. CDR3 sequence (DNA): TGTGCCAGCAGAGTCAGGGTGCTTAGCACAGATACGCAGTATTTT.

V usage is TRBV9 and J usage is TRBJ1-6; TRBD1 might be the D (5 bases). This CDR3 is built from 15 residues. V lost 5 bases and J 7 bases, leaving 16 bases between the germline ends. The germline V gene has CDR1 SGDLS and CDR2 YYNGEE. The CDR3 nucleotides read TGTGCCAGCAGACCGGGTCAGGGCGTAAATTCACCCCTCCACTTT. Its translation: CASRPGQGVNSPLHF.

This clonotype was seen a few times. The V call is TRBV20-1, the J call TRBJ1-4; D remains ambiguous. Trimming shortened V by 0 bases and J by 3 bases, and 11 bases separated the two germline ends. This CDR3 has 15 residues. Per germline, CDR1 DFQATT and CDR2 SNEGSKA (reference sequence). CDR3 region: CSARDNSGSNEKLFF. The CDR3 bases are TGCAGTGCTAGAGATAACTCCGGCTCTAATGAAAAACTGTTTTTT.